The T cell receptor (beta chain) under discussion was sequenced for a study of blood T cell repertoires in COVID-19. On the study more broadly: There were acute and convalescent COVID-19 samples, and they came from the United States, Italy and Spain. The analysed material was cDNA or gDNA that came from T cells, B-cell-depleted T cells, or PBMCs.

CDR3 length: 15 residues. The junction had 4 bases not matched to a gene; V was cut back by 4 bases and J by 7 bases. From germline, CDR1 is KGHDR and CDR2 SFDVKD. Profiled with immunoSEQ multiplex PCR; TCRdb holds only in-frame clones, not every one. Of some 100,000 clones in the sample, about 89% are singletons; the top ten hold roughly 0.99%. Sequenced material: peripheral blood. The chain combines TRBV24-1 with TRBJ1-5; TRBD1 matches 12 bases. The receptor's source is a man in his fifties or sixties with acute or convalescent COVID-19. The CDR3 sequence: CATSEGTGGGQPQHF. The CDR3 DNA sequence: TGTGCCACCAGTGAGGGGACAGGGGGCGGACAGCCCCAGCATTTT.